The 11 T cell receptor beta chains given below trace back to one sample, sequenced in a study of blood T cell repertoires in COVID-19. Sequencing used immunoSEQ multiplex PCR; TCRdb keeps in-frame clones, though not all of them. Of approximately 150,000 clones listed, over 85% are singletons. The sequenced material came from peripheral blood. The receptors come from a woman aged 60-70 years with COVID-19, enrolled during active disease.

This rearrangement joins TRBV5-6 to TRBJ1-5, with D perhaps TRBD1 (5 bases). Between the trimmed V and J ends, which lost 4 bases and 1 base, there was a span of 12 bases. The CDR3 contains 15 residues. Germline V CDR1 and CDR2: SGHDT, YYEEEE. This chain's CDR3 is CASSLVGASNQPQHF. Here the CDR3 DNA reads TGTGCCAGCAGCCTGGTAGGGGCAAGCAATCAGCCCCAGCATTTT.

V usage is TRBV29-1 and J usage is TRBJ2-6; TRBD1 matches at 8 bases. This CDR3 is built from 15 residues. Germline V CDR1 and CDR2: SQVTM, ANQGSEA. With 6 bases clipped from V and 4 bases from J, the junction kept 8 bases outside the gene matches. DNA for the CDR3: TGCAGCGTAAGGACAGGGAGTACAGGGGCCAACGTCCTGACTTTC. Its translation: CSVRTGSTGANVLTF.

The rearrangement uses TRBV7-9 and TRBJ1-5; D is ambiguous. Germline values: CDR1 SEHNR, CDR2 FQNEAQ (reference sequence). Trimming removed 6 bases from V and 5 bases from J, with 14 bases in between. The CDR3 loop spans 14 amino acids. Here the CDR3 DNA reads TGTGCCAGCAGTCCCGACACGCTCGATCAGCCCCAGCATTTT. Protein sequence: CASSPDTLDQPQHF. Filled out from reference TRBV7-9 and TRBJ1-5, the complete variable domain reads DTGVSQNPRHKITKRGQNVTFRCDPISEHNRLYWYRQTLGQGPEFLTYFQNEAQLEKSRLLSDRFSAERPKGSFSTLEIQRTEQGDSAMYLCASSPDTLDQPQHFGDGTRLSIL.

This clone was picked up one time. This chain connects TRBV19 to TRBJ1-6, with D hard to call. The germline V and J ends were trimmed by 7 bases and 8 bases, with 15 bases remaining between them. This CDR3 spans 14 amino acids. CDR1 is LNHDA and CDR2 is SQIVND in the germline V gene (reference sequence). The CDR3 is CASTNNGGYSPLHF. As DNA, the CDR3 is TGTGCCAGTACTAACAACGGAGGTTATTCACCCCTCCACTTT.

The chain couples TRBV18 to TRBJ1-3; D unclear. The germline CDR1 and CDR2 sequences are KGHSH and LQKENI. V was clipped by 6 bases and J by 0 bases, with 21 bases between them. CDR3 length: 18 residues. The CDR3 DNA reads TGTGCCAGCTCTCCCACATTAGGTACAGCACACTCTGGAAACACCATATATTTT. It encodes CASSPTLGTAHSGNTIYF.

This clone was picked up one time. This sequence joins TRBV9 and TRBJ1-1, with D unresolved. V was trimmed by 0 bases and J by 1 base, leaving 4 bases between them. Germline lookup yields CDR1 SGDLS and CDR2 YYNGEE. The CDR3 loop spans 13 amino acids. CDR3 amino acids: CASSVEQNTEAFF. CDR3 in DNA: TGTGCCAGCAGCGTAGAACAGAACACTGAAGCTTTCTTT.

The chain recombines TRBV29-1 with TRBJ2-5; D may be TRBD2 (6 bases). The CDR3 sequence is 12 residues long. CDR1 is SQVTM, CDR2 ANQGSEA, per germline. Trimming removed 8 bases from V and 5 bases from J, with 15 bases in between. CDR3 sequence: CSSTTGRETQYF. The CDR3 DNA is TGCAGCTCAACCACGGGGAGGGAGACCCAGTACTTC.

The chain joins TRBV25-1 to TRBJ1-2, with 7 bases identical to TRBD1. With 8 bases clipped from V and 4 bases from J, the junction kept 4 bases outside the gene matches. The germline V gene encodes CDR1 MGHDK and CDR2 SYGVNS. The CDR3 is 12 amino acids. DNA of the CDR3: TGTGCCAGCCAACAGGGGTCCTATGGCTACACCTTC. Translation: CASQQGSYGYTF.

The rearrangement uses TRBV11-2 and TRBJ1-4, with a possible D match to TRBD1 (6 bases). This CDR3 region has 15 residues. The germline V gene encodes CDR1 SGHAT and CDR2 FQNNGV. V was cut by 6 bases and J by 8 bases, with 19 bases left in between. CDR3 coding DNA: TGTGCCAGCAGGATGTGGTCAGGGGTTAAGGAAAAACTGTTTTTT. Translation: CASRMWSGVKEKLFF.

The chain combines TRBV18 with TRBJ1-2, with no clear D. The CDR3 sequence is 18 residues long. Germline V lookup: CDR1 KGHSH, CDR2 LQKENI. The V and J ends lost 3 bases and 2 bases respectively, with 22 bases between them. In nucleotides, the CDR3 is TGTGCCAGCTCACCGCCCAGCGAACTATGGCGAGCGAACTATGGCTACACCTTC. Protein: CASSPPSELWRANYGYTF.

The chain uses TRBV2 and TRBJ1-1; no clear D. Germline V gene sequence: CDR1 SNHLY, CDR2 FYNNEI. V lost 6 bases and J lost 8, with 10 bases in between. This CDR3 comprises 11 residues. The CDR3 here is CASRDWSEAFF. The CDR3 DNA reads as TGTGCCAGCAGGGACTGGAGCGAAGCTTTCTTT.